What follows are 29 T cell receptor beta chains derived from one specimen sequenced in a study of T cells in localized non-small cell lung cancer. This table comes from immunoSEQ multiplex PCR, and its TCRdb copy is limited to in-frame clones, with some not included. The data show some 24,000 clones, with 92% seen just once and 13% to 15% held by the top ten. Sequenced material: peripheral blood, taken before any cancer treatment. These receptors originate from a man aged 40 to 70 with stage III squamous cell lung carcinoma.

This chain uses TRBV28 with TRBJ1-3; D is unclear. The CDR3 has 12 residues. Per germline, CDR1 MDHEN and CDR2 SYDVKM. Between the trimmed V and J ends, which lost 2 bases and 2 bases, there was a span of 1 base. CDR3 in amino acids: CASSLTGNTIYF. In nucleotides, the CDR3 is TGTGCCAGCAGTTTAACTGGAAACACCATATATTTT. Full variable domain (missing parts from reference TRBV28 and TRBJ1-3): DVKVTQSSRYLVKRTGEKVFLECVQDMDHENMFWYRQDPGLGLRLIYFSYDVKMKEKGDIPEGYSVSREKKERFSLILESASTNQTSMYLCASSLTGNTIYFGEGSWLTVV.

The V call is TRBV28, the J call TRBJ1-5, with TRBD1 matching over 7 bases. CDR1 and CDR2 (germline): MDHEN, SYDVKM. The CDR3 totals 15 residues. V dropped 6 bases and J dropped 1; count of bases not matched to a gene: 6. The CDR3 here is CASSALQGSNQPQHF. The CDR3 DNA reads TGTGCCAGCAGCGCCCTACAGGGGAGCAATCAGCCCCAGCATTTT.

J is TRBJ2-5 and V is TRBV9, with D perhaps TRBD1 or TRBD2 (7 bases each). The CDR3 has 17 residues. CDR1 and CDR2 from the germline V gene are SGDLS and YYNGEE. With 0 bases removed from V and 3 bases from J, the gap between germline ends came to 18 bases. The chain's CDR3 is CASSVAARGGGEETQYF. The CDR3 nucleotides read TGTGCCAGCAGCGTAGCTGCCAGGGGGGGAGGAGAAGAGACCCAGTACTTC.

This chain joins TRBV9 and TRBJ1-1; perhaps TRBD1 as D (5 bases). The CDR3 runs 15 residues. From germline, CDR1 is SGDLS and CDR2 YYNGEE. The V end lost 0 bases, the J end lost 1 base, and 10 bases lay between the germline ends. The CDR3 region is CASSVAGGTNTEAFF. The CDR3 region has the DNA TGTGCCAGCAGCGTAGCGGGGGGTACGAACACTGAAGCTTTCTTT. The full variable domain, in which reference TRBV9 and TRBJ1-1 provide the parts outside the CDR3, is DSGVTQTPKHLITATGQRVTLRCSPRSGDLSVYWYQQSLDQGLQFLIQYYNGEERAKGNILERFSAQQFPDLHSELNLSSLELGDSALYFCASSVAGGTNTEAFFGQGTRLTVV.

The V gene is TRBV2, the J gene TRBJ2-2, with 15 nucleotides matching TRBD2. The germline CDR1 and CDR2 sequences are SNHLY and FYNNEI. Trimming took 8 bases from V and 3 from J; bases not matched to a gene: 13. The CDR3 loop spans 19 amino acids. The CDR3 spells CASARRGGTSGGYTGELFF. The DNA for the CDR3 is TGTGCCAGCGCCCGCCGGGGAGGGACTAGCGGGGGGTACACCGGGGAGCTGTTTTTT.

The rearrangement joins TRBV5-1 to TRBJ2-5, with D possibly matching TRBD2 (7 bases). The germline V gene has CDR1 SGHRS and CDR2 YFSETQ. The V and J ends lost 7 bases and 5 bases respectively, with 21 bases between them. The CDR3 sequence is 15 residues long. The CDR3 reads CASGGAGAYAETQYF. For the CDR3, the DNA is TGCGCCAGCGGGGGGGCTGGGGCTTACGCGGAGACCCAGTACTTC.

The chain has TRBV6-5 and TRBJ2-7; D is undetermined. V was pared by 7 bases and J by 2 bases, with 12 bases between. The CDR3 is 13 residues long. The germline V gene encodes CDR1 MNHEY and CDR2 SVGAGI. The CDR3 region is CASTVPGAYEQYF. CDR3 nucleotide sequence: TGTGCCAGCACCGTCCCAGGTGCCTACGAGCAGTACTTC.

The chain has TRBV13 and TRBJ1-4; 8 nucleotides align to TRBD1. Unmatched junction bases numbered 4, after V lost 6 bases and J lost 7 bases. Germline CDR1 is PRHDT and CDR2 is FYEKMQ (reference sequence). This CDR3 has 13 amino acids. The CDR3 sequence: CASSPQGGEKLFF. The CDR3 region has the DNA TGTGCCAGCAGTCCACAGGGGGGTGAAAAACTGTTTTTT. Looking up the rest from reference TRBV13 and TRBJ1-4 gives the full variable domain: AAGVIQSPRHLIKEKRETATLKCYPIPRHDTVYWYQQGPGQDPQFLISFYEKMQSDKGSIPDRFSAQQFSDYHSELNMSSLELGDSALYFCASSPQGGEKLFFGSGTQLSVL.

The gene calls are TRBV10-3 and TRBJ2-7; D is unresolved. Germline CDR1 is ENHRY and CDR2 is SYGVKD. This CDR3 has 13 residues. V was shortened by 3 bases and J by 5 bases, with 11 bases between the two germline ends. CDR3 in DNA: TGTGCCATCAGTGATAGTCAGGTCGACGAGCAGTACTTC. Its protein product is CAISDSQVDEQYF.

The CDR3 protein is CASSQAVPPTYEQYF. For the CDR3, the DNA is TGCGCCAGCAGCCAAGCCGTCCCCCCTACCTACGAGCAGTACTTC. J is TRBJ2-7 and V is TRBV4-1; no clear D gene. V was clipped by 1 base and J by 2 bases, with 12 bases between them. The CDR3 contains 15 residues. The germline CDR1 and CDR2 sequences are MGHRA and YSYEKL.

The CDR3 DNA follows: TGTGCCAGCAGTTTAGAGACAGGGATGGTTCGTAGCACTGAAGCTTTCTTT. This gives the protein CASSLETGMVRSTEAFF. The chain joins TRBV28 to TRBJ1-1, with TRBD1 matching 7 bases. The CDR3 runs to 17 residues. Unmatched junction bases numbered 13, after V lost 2 bases and J lost 4 bases. The V gene's germline CDR1 is MDHEN and CDR2 SYDVKM.

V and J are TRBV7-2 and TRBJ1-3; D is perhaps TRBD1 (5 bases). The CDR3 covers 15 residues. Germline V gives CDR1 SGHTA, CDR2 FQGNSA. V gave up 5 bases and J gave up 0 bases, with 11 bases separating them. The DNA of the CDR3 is TGTGCCAGCAGCCCCCAGGGTTTCTCTGGAAACACCATATATTTT. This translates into CASSPQGFSGNTIYF.

The CDR3 region is CASSAGQNNQPQHF. CDR3 nucleotide sequence: TGTGCCAGCAGCGCCGGACAGAACAATCAGCCCCAGCATTTT. This chain joins TRBV2 and TRBJ1-5, with D perhaps matching TRBD1 (6 bases). CDR3 size: 14 residues. CDR1 and CDR2 from the germline V gene are SNHLY and FYNNEI. V lost 6 bases, J lost 3 bases, and 12 bases lay in between.

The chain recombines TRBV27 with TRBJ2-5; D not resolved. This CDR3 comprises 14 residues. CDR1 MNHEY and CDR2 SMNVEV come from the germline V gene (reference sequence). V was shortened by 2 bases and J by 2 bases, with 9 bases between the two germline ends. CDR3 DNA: TGTGCCAGCAGTTTAAGAATGAGTCAAGAGACCCAGTACTTC. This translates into CASSLRMSQETQYF.

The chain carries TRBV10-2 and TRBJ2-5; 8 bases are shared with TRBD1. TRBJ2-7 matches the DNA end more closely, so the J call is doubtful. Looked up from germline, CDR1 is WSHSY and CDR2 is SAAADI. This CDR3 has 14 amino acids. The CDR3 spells CASSPQGVVYEQYF. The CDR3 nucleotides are TGCGCCAGCAGTCCACAGGGGGTAGTCTACGAGCAGTACTTC.

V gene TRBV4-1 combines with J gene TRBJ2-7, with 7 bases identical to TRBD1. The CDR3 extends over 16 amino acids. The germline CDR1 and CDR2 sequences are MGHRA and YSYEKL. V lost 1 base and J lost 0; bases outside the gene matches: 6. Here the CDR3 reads CASSQGSWTGSYEQYF. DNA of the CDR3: TGCGCCAGCAGCCAAGGTTCCTGGACAGGCTCCTACGAGCAGTACTTC.

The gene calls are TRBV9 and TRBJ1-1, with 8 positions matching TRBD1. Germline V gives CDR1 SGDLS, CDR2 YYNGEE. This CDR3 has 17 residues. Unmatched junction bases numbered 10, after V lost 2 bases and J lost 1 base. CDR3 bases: TGTGCCAGCAGCGTCTCTCTACCGACAGGGGCGAACACTGAAGCTTTCTTT. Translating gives CASSVSLPTGANTEAFF. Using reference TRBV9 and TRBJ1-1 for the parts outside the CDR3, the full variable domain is DSGVTQTPKHLITATGQRVTLRCSPRSGDLSVYWYQQSLDQGLQFLIQYYNGEERAKGNILERFSAQQFPDLHSELNLSSLELGDSALYFCASSVSLPTGANTEAFFGQGTRLTVV.

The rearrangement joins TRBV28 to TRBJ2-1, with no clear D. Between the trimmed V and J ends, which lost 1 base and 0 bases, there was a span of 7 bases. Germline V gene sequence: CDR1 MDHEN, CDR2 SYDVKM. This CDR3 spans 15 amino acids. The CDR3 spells CASSLSGRSYNEQFF. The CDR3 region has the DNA TGTGCCAGCAGTTTATCGGGCCGCTCCTACAATGAGCAGTTCTTC.

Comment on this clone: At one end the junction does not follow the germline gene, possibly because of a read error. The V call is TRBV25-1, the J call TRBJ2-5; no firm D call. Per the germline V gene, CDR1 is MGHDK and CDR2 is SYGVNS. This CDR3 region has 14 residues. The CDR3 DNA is TGTGCCAGCAGTGGCGACCGATGGGTGCCCCCGGTGCACTTC. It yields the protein CASSGDRWVPPVHF.

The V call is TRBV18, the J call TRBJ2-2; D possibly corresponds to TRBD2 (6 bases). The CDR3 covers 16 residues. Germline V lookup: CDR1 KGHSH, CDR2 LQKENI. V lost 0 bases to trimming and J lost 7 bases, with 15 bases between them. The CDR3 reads CASSPPEGRWGGELFF. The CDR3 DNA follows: TGTGCCAGCTCACCACCGGAGGGCCGATGGGGCGGGGAGCTGTTTTTT.

CDR3 residues: CASSLAPGGSSGNTIYF. CDR3 nucleotide sequence: TGTGCCAGCAGCTTAGCGCCGGGGGGTTCGTCTGGAAACACCATATATTTT. The V call is TRBV7-2, the J call TRBJ1-3, with D possibly being TRBD1 (5 bases). Trimming removed 0 bases from V and 1 base from J, with 13 bases in between. Per germline, CDR1 SGHTA and CDR2 FQGNSA. The CDR3 has 17 amino acids.

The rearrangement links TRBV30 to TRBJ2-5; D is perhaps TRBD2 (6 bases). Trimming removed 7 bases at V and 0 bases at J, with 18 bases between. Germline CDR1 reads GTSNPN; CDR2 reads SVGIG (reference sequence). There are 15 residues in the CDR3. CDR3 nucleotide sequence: TGTGCCTCACCCCCTCCGGGAGATTACCAAGAGACCCAGTACTTC. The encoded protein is CASPPPGDYQETQYF.

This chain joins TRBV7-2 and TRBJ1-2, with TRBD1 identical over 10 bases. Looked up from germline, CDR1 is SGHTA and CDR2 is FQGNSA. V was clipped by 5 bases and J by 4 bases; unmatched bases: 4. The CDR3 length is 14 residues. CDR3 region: CASSVGQGSYGYTF. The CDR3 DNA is TGTGCCAGCAGCGTGGGACAGGGGAGCTATGGCTACACCTTC.

In nucleotides, the CDR3 is TGTGCCAGCAGTTCTAGCGGGGGGGTCAATGAGCAGTTCTTC. Translated, it gives CASSSSGGVNEQFF. This chain uses TRBV6-5 with TRBJ2-1; 12 nucleotides align to TRBD2. The germline V gene has CDR1 MNHEY and CDR2 SVGAGI. The CDR3 has 14 amino acids. V gave up 4 bases and J gave up 6 bases; unmatched junction bases: 1.

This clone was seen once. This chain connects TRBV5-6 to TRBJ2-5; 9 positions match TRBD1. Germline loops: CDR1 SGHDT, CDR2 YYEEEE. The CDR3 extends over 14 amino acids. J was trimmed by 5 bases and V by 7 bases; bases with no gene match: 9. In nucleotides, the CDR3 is TGTGCCAGCCGGCTTACAGGGGGCAGGGAGACCCAGTACTTC. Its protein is CASRLTGGRETQYF.

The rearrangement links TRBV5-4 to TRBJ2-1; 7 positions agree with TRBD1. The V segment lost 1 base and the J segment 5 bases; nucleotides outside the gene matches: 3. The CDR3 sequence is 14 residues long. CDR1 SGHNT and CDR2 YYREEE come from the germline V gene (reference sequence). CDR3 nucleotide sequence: TGTGCCAGCAGCTTGAAGGGGGCGAACAATGAGCAGTTCTTC. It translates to CASSLKGANNEQFF.

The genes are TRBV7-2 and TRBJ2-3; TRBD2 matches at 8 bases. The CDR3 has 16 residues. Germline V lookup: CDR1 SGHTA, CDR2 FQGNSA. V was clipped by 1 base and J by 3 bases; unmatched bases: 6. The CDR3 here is CASSLVAGGRTDTQYF. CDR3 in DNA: TGTGCCAGCAGCTTAGTGGCGGGCGGGAGGACAGATACGCAGTATTTT. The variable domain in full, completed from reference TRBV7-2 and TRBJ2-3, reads GAGVSQSPSNKVTEKGKDVELRCDPISGHTALYWYRQSLGQGLEFLIYFQGNSAPDKSGLPSDRFSAERTGGSVSTLTIQRTQQEDSAVYLCASSLVAGGRTDTQYFGPGTRLTVL.

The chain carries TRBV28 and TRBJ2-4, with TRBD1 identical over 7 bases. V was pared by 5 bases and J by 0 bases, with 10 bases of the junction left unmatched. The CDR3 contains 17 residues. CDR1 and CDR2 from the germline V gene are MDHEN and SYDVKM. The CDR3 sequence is CASSRDSGTLAKNIQYF. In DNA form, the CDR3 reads TGTGCCAGCAGTCGGGACAGCGGAACATTAGCCAAAAACATTCAGTACTTC.

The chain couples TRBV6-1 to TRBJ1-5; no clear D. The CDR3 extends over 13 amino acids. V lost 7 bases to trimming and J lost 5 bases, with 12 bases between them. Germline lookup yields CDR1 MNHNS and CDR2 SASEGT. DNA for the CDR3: TGTGCCAGCATAGGAGGGCCCTATCAGCCCCAGCATTTT. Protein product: CASIGGPYQPQHF.